The rows below give T cell receptor beta chains drawn from one sample of a study of blood T cell dynamics during melanoma immunotherapy. Measured with immunoSEQ multiplex PCR; TCRdb has only the in-frame clones, and not every one. The sample holds tens of thousands of clones, roughly nine tenths seen once. The sequenced sample was blood, obtained from a patient treated with checkpoint blockade. These receptors came from a human donor with melanoma. Each CDR3 is given with its conserved first and last residue. D genes are given only for firm matches. Not every row has a clone size; where given, it reads once, few, many or a size class.

J gene: TRBJ2-7; D gene: -; V gene: TRBV25-1; clone size: -; CDR3 DNA: TGTGCCAGCAGTAAGGCAGGGTTTTACGAGCAGTACTTC; CDR3 protein: CASSKAGFYEQYF
J gene: TRBJ2-3; D gene: -; V gene: TRBV5-4; clone size: once; CDR3 DNA: TGTGCCAGCAGCTTGGGGGGAGGACAGGGCACAGATACGCAGTATTTT; CDR3 protein: CASSLGGGQGTDTQYF
J gene: TRBJ1-1; D gene: -; V gene: TRBV30; clone size: -; CDR3 DNA: TGTGCCTGGCGGCCAACGAGAGACACTGAAGCTTTCTTT; CDR3 protein: CAWRPTRDTEAFF
J gene: TRBJ2-7; D gene: TRBD1; V gene: TRBV5-4; clone size: -; CDR3 DNA: TGTGCCAGCAGCTTGTTAGGGGGCGTAACCTCCTACGAGCAGTACTTC; CDR3 protein: CASSLLGGVTSYEQYF
J gene: TRBJ2-2; D gene: -; V gene: TRBV19; clone size: -; CDR3 DNA: TGTGCCAGTAGTGCCCCCGGTGGAACCGGGGAGCTGTTTTTT; CDR3 protein: CASSAPGGTGELFF
J gene: TRBJ2-5; D gene: -; V gene: TRBV19; clone size: once; CDR3 DNA: TGTGCCAGTTCCGGTCGGTGGGGGGAGTACGAGACCCAGTACTTC; CDR3 protein: CASSGRWGEYETQYF
J gene: TRBJ2-7; D gene: TRBD1; V gene: TRBV19; clone size: -; CDR3 DNA: TGTGCCAGCTCTCCGCGACAGGGAACCTACGAGCAGTACTTC; CDR3 protein: CASSPRQGTYEQYF
J gene: TRBJ1-6; D gene: -; V gene: TRBV5-6; clone size: -; CDR3 DNA: TGTGCCAGCAGCTTGGCCGGAGGGGTCGACCGACCCCTCCACTTT; CDR3 protein: CASSLAGGVDRPLHF
J gene: TRBJ1-5; D gene: -; V gene: TRBV4-1; clone size: -; CDR3 DNA: TGCGCCAGCAGCCAAGCCCAAGGTGGGGGCAATCAGCCCCAGCATTTT; CDR3 protein: CASSQAQGGGNQPQHF
J gene: TRBJ1-5; D gene: -; V gene: TRBV7-3; clone size: -; CDR3 DNA: TGTGCCAGCAGCTTATCGTATGATCAGCCCCAGCATTTT; CDR3 protein: CASSLSYDQPQHF
J gene: TRBJ2-7; D gene: -; V gene: TRBV11-2; clone size: -; CDR3 DNA: TGTGCCAGCAGCTTACCCCTTGGGCGGGACTACGAGCAGTACTTC; CDR3 protein: CASSLPLGRDYEQYF
J gene: TRBJ1-1; D gene: -; V gene: TRBV19; clone size: -; CDR3 DNA: TGTGCCAGTAGTACCCGGGACAATAGACCCCTTTTGAACACTGAAGCTTTCTTT; CDR3 protein: CASSTRDNRPLLNTEAFF
J gene: TRBJ2-7; D gene: -; V gene: TRBV6-1; clone size: -; CDR3 DNA: TGTGCCAGCAGGGAAGAGGTCGGGCCCCAGACCTACGAGCAGTACTTC; CDR3 protein: CASREEVGPQTYEQYF
J gene: TRBJ1-6; D gene: -; V gene: TRBV2; clone size: once; CDR3 DNA: TGTGCCAGCAGTGACGACAGCCGGTTCTCACCCCTCCACTTT; CDR3 protein: CASSDDSRFSPLHF
J gene: TRBJ1-2; D gene: TRBD1; V gene: TRBV18; clone size: -; CDR3 DNA: TGTGCCACCATCCGAATCGGGGGGACAGGGGCGACGTCGGGCTATGGCTACACCTTC; CDR3 protein: CATIRIGGTGATSGYGYTF
J gene: TRBJ2-3; D gene: -; V gene: TRBV9; clone size: -; CDR3 DNA: TGTGCCAGCAGCGTAGCTACGACAGATACGCAGTATTTT; CDR3 protein: CASSVATTDTQYF
J gene: TRBJ1-4; D gene: TRBD1; V gene: TRBV10-2; clone size: -; CDR3 DNA: TGCGCCACCCTAAAGGGGGCGGAAGAAAAACTGTTTTTT; CDR3 protein: CATLKGAEEKLFF
J gene: TRBJ1-1; D gene: -; V gene: TRBV9; clone size: -; CDR3 DNA: TGTGCCAGCAGCGATTATAATTTAGGGGTGGCGAACACTGAAGCTTTCTTT; CDR3 protein: CASSDYNLGVANTEAFF
J gene: TRBJ2-1; D gene: TRBD1; V gene: TRBV27; clone size: -; CDR3 DNA: TGTGCCAGCAGTTTATGGCGGCCCAGGGGGAATGAGCAGTTCTTC; CDR3 protein: CASSLWRPRGNEQFF
J gene: TRBJ1-1; D gene: TRBD1; V gene: TRBV6-1; clone size: -; CDR3 DNA: TGTGCCAGCAGGGACAGGGGCCGAATCACTGAAGCTTTCTTT; CDR3 protein: CASRDRGRITEAFF
J gene: TRBJ2-2; D gene: -; V gene: TRBV27; clone size: -; CDR3 DNA: TGTGCCAGCAGAGGATGGAACACCGGGGAGCTGTTTTTT; CDR3 protein: CASRGWNTGELFF
J gene: TRBJ2-3; D gene: -; V gene: TRBV10-2; clone size: -; CDR3 DNA: TGCGCCAGCAGTGAGTCTCGTACAGATACGCAGTATTTT; CDR3 protein: CASSESRTDTQYF
J gene: TRBJ1-1; D gene: -; V gene: TRBV18; clone size: -; CDR3 DNA: TGTGCCAGCTCACCTACAGGAGGGAACACTGAAGCTTTCTTT; CDR3 protein: CASSPTGGNTEAFF
J gene: TRBJ1-5; D gene: TRBD1; V gene: TRBV18; clone size: -; CDR3 DNA: TGTGCCAGCTCATCGCGACAGGGGGTGAATAGCAATCAGCCCCAGCATTTT; CDR3 protein: CASSSRQGVNSNQPQHF
J gene: TRBJ1-4; D gene: -; V gene: TRBV7-2; clone size: -; CDR3 DNA: TGTGCCAGCAGCTTAATACCGGGGGCTAATGAAAAACTGTTTTTT; CDR3 protein: CASSLIPGANEKLFF
J gene: TRBJ1-5; D gene: -; V gene: TRBV7-8; clone size: few; CDR3 DNA: TGTGCCAGCAGCTTAGAGTTTAGGAATCAGCCCCAGCATTTT; CDR3 protein: CASSLEFRNQPQHF
J gene: TRBJ2-7; D gene: TRBD1; V gene: TRBV6-5; clone size: -; CDR3 DNA: TGTGCCAGCAGTAACTCAGGGGGCGGCGTATTCTACGAGCAGTACTTC; CDR3 protein: CASSNSGGGVFYEQYF
J gene: TRBJ2-2; D gene: TRBD2; V gene: TRBV30; clone size: -; CDR3 DNA: TGTGCCTGGAGTGTAGGCCAGCGGGGGACCGGGGAGCTGTTTTTT; CDR3 protein: CAWSVGQRGTGELFF
J gene: TRBJ1-4; D gene: TRBD1; V gene: TRBV4-1; clone size: -; CDR3 DNA: TGCGCCAGCGGCGAGGTCGGGACAGGGTCTGAAAAACTGTTTTTT; CDR3 protein: CASGEVGTGSEKLFF
J gene: TRBJ2-5; D gene: -; V gene: TRBV6-1; clone size: -; CDR3 DNA: TGTGCCAGCAGTGACACTTTCGCGGAGACCCAGTACTTC; CDR3 protein: CASSDTFAETQYF
J gene: TRBJ2-7; D gene: TRBD2; V gene: TRBV6-6; clone size: -; CDR3 DNA: TGTGCCAGCAGTTACTCGTTAGCGGGGCTCTACGAGCAGTACTTC; CDR3 protein: CASSYSLAGLYEQYF
J gene: TRBJ2-7; D gene: TRBD1; V gene: TRBV7-3; clone size: -; CDR3 DNA: TGTGCCAGCAGCTCCGGACAGGGGGCGCGGGAGCAGTACTTC; CDR3 protein: CASSSGQGAREQYF
J gene: TRBJ1-4; D gene: -; V gene: TRBV7-6; clone size: -; CDR3 DNA: TGTGCCAGCAGCTTACGGACAGCAACTAATGAAAAACTGTTTTTT; CDR3 protein: CASSLRTATNEKLFF
J gene: TRBJ1-6; D gene: -; V gene: TRBV30; clone size: few; CDR3 DNA: TGTGCCTGGAGTGTACTTGGGGTTACCTATAATTCACCCCTCCACTTT; CDR3 protein: CAWSVLGVTYNSPLHF
J gene: TRBJ2-7; D gene: TRBD1; V gene: TRBV28; clone size: -; CDR3 DNA: TGTGCCAGCAACTCGGTGGGACAGCTTACCTACGAGCAGTACTTC; CDR3 protein: CASNSVGQLTYEQYF
J gene: TRBJ1-5; D gene: -; V gene: TRBV11-2; clone size: -; CDR3 DNA: TGTGCCAGCAGCTTAGTAGGGGGGGGACAGCCCCAGCATTTT; CDR3 protein: CASSLVGGGQPQHF
J gene: TRBJ1-1; D gene: -; V gene: TRBV2; clone size: -; CDR3 DNA: TGTGCCAGCAGTGAAGGTCTAGTTAGTGTAGCTTTCTTT; CDR3 protein: CASSEGLVSVAFF
J gene: TRBJ2-1; D gene: -; V gene: TRBV4-1; clone size: -; CDR3 DNA: TGCGCCAGCAGCCACGGGAAGGGGGACCTCTCCTACAATGAGCAGTTCTTC; CDR3 protein: CASSHGKGDLSYNEQFF
J gene: TRBJ1-1; D gene: -; V gene: TRBV6-1; clone size: few; CDR3 DNA: TGTGCCAGCAGTGAAGCGGCCCCCAGGGGCTGGGGAGCTTTCTTT; CDR3 protein: CASSEAAPRGWGAFF
J gene: TRBJ1-4; D gene: -; V gene: TRBV7-9; clone size: -; CDR3 DNA: TGTGCCAGCAGCCCTAATGGCGGCGTTAATGAAAAACTGTTTTTT; CDR3 protein: CASSPNGGVNEKLFF
J gene: TRBJ1-3; D gene: -; V gene: TRBV5-5; clone size: -; CDR3 DNA: TGTGCCAGCAGCTTGCGGGTCTCTGGAAACACCATATATTTT; CDR3 protein: CASSLRVSGNTIYF
J gene: TRBJ1-1; D gene: -; V gene: TRBV6-1; clone size: -; CDR3 DNA: TGTGCCAGCAGTGAATCCATCATGAACACTGAAGCTTTCTTT; CDR3 protein: CASSESIMNTEAFF
J gene: TRBJ1-1; D gene: -; V gene: TRBV7-8; clone size: -; CDR3 DNA: TGTGCCAGCAGCTTAGACCAGGGAGGGCCGATGGCTGAAGCTTTCTTT; CDR3 protein: CASSLDQGGPMAEAFF
J gene: TRBJ1-2; D gene: TRBD1; V gene: TRBV19; clone size: -; CDR3 DNA: TGTGCCAGTAGTATGGTACAGGGGTTTGATGGCTACACCTTC; CDR3 protein: CASSMVQGFDGYTF
J gene: TRBJ2-5; D gene: TRBD1; V gene: TRBV7-3; clone size: once; CDR3 DNA: TGTGCCAGCAGCCCGAACAGGGGGAAGGAGACCCAGTACTTC; CDR3 protein: CASSPNRGKETQYF
J gene: TRBJ2-5; D gene: -; V gene: TRBV14; clone size: -; CDR3 DNA: TGTGCCAGCAGCCAACAGAGACCGCCCCTAGAGACCCAGTACTTC; CDR3 protein: CASSQQRPPLETQYF
J gene: TRBJ2-5; D gene: TRBD2; V gene: TRBV5-1; clone size: -; CDR3 DNA: TGCGCCAGCAGCTCTCAAGCGGGGGGGCAAGAGACCCAGTACTTC; CDR3 protein: CASSSQAGGQETQYF
J gene: TRBJ1-5; D gene: -; V gene: TRBV21-1; clone size: -; CDR3 DNA: TGTGCCAGCAGCAAAGAACTGTATCGGGGTGATCAGCCCCAGCATTTT; CDR3 protein: CASSKELYRGDQPQHF
J gene: TRBJ2-7; D gene: TRBD1; V gene: TRBV28; clone size: -; CDR3 DNA: TGTGCCAGCAAGATGGACAGGGGTCCGTACGAGCAGTACTTC; CDR3 protein: CASKMDRGPYEQYF
J gene: TRBJ2-7; D gene: -; V gene: TRBV7-2; clone size: -; CDR3 DNA: TGTGCCAGCAGCTCCCCTAGGCGGACCGCTTTGGAGCAGTACTTC; CDR3 protein: CASSSPRRTALEQYF
J gene: TRBJ1-1; D gene: -; V gene: TRBV27; clone size: -; CDR3 DNA: TGTGCCAGCAGTTTAGGGCACCAGGCTTTCTTT; CDR3 protein: CASSLGHQAFF
J gene: TRBJ1-2; D gene: TRBD1; V gene: TRBV19; clone size: -; CDR3 DNA: TGTGCCAGTTTCAGCGACAGGGAGGGCTATGGCTACACCTTC; CDR3 protein: CASFSDREGYGYTF
J gene: TRBJ2-1; D gene: TRBD2; V gene: TRBV29-1; clone size: -; CDR3 DNA: TGCAGCGTTGCTAGCGGGGGAGTTAACAATGAGCAGTTCTTC; CDR3 protein: CSVASGGVNNEQFF
J gene: TRBJ1-1; D gene: -; V gene: TRBV19; clone size: -; CDR3 DNA: TGTGCCAGTATGTGGGGCAGTAGCACTGAAGCTTTCTTT; CDR3 protein: CASMWGSSTEAFF
J gene: TRBJ1-6; D gene: -; V gene: TRBV30; clone size: once; CDR3 DNA: TGTGCCTGGAGGTTGGGACAAGGGTATTCACCCCTCCACTTT; CDR3 protein: CAWRLGQGYSPLHF
J gene: TRBJ1-1; D gene: -; V gene: TRBV13; clone size: -; CDR3 DNA: TGTGCCAGCAGCCGCACCTGGCCTGAAGCTTTCTTT; CDR3 protein: CASSRTWPEAFF
J gene: TRBJ2-3; D gene: TRBD2; V gene: TRBV7-8; clone size: -; CDR3 DNA: TGTGCCAGCAGCTTTACTAGCGGGACAGATACGCAGTATTTT; CDR3 protein: CASSFTSGTDTQYF
J gene: TRBJ1-3; D gene: -; V gene: TRBV5-6; clone size: -; CDR3 DNA: TGTGCCAGCAGCTTGGCACCGACCTCTTTATCTGGAAACACCATATATTTT; CDR3 protein: CASSLAPTSLSGNTIYF
J gene: TRBJ1-1; D gene: TRBD1; V gene: TRBV27; clone size: -; CDR3 DNA: TGTGCCAGCAGTACGGACAGGGGGCCTGAAGCTTTCTTT; CDR3 protein: CASSTDRGPEAFF
J gene: TRBJ1-3; D gene: -; V gene: TRBV15; clone size: -; CDR3 DNA: TGTGCCACCAGCAGAGATAGACACCGCTCTGGAAACACCATATATTTT; CDR3 protein: CATSRDRHRSGNTIYF